This is a list of T cell receptor beta chains from one sample in a study of blood T cell repertoires in COVID-19. TCRdb's table, derived via immunoSEQ multiplex PCR, lists solely in-frame clones and lacks some. In the table there are around 140,000 clones, 82% of which are singletons. The sequenced material came from peripheral blood. The receptors were sampled from a human donor with acute or convalescent COVID-19. The donor label of this sample is uncertain. Each CDR3 is given without its conserved first and last residue. Fields, in order: J gene, V gene, CDR3 protein.

>TRBJ1-4|TRBV19
ASTYRGPGGEKLF
>TRBJ1-2|TRBV11-2
ASSFGGQGIYGYT
>TRBJ1-4|TRBV5-1
ASSADRVYEKLF
>TRBJ1-2|TRBV12-3/TRBV12-4
ASSLRTGYGYT
>TRBJ1-1|TRBV2
ASSTDSVNTEAF
>TRBJ1-1|TRBV7-2
ASSWGTGGTEAF
>TRBJ1-2|TRBV7-2
ASSAQQGANYGYT
>TRBJ1-6|TRBV5-1
ASSLVSGSGQNSPLH
>TRBJ1-1|TRBV19
ASSIIIGQGMNTEAF
>TRBJ1-6|TRBV5-5
ASSSLTGLGNSPLH
>TRBJ2-5|TRBV14
ASSQDLSSGGPETQY
>TRBJ1-1|TRBV6-1
ASSERKRGQGTPPWMNTEAF
>TRBJ2-7|TRBV11-2
ASSSTGTVPYEQY
>TRBJ2-7|TRBV5-6
ASSFLDSISYEQY
>TRBJ2-2|TRBV7-3
ASSFSSGGVTGELF
>TRBJ1-5|TRBV19
ASRGGDASQPQH
>TRBJ2-7|TRBV18
ASSPPVGNEQY
>TRBJ2-1|TRBV11-1
ASSHDRVGDEQF
>TRBJ1-1|TRBV29-1
SVVVSPNTEAF
>TRBJ1-2|TRBV6-5
ASTSPRGAGGYT
>TRBJ1-1|TRBV29-1
SVGMQGTTEAF
>TRBJ1-2|TRBV18
ASSPSTGPMGYYGYT
>TRBJ2-7|TRBV7-2
ASSLGRTGSTYEQY
>TRBJ2-3|TRBV3-1/TRBV3-2
ASSPWFGTSGVNTQY
>TRBJ1-1|TRBV5-4
ASSLLQGPSEAF
>TRBJ1-1|TRBV3-1/TRBV3-2
ASSQHRGSEAF
>TRBJ1-1|TRBV20-1
SASRDRSMNTEAF
>TRBJ1-1|TRBV18
GSGMNTEAF
>TRBJ2-1|TRBV9
ASSVYGRHNEQF
>TRBJ1-5|TRBV2
ASSAGQGGGQPQH
>TRBJ1-2|TRBV30
AWSPAGAYGYT
>TRBJ2-3|TRBV27
ASSSTGGFLDTQY